This entry features one T cell receptor beta chain sequence. The entry originates in a study of T cells after yellow fever vaccination. Via MiXCR, TCRdb re-called the 5' RACE reads, giving one row per CDR3 protein. This repertoire shows 150,000 to 200,000 distinct CDR3 sequences, 11% found once; its top ten account for less than 40%. Germline values: CDR1 SGHRS, CDR2 YFSETQ. There are 17 residues in the CDR3. Trimming left V 1 base short and J 2 bases short, with 16 bases between. V and J are TRBV5-1 and TRBJ2-1, with TRBD2 as a possible D gene (6 bases). Sequencing was performed on CD8+ T cells sorted from PBMCs, taken 15 days after the yellow fever booster vaccination. This TCR was sampled from a man aged 18 to 29 who received the YFV17D yellow fever vaccine. In DNA form, the CDR3 reads TGCGCCAGCAGCTTGAGAGGGACCGGGGGAACCTACAATGAGCAGTTCTTC. It yields the protein CASSLRGTGGTYNEQFF.